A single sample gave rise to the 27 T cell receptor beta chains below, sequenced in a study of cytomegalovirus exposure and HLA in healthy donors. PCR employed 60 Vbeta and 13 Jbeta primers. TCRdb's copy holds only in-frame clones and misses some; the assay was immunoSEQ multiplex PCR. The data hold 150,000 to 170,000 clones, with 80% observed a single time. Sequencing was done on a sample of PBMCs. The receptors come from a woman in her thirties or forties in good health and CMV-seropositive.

CDR3 in DNA: TGTGCCAGCAGCGTAGCTCCTCTAGCGGGGGACAATGAGCAGTTCTTC. Its protein product is CASSVAPLAGDNEQFF. The chain links TRBV9 to TRBJ2-1; 10 bases align to TRBD2. Looked up from germline, CDR1 is SGDLS and CDR2 is YYNGEE. V gave up 0 bases and J gave up 5 bases; unmatched junction bases: 5. This CDR3 is 16 amino acids long.

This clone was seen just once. CDR3 amino acids: CASSLGGLAGYTDTQYF. As DNA, the CDR3 is TGCGCCAGCAGCTTGGGGGGACTAGCGGGCTACACAGATACGCAGTATTTT. V usage is TRBV5-1 and J usage is TRBJ2-3; 12 bases match TRBD2. In germline, CDR1 is SGHRS, CDR2 YFSETQ. Losses at the gene ends were 0 bases for V and 2 bases for J; bases not matched to a gene: 4. The CDR3 has 17 residues.

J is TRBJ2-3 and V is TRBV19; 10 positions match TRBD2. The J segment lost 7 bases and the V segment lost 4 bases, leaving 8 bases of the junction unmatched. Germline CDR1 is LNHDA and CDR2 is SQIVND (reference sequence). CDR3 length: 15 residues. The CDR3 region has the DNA TGTGCCAGTAGTAGACAGCGGGAGGGCCCTTATACGCAGTATTTT. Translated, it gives CASSRQREGPYTQYF.

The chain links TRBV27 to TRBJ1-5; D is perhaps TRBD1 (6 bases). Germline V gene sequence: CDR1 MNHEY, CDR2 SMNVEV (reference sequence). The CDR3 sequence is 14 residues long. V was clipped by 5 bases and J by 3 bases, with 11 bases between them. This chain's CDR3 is CASSGGHVNQPQHF. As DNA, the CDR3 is TGTGCCAGCAGTGGGGGACACGTCAATCAGCCCCAGCATTTT.

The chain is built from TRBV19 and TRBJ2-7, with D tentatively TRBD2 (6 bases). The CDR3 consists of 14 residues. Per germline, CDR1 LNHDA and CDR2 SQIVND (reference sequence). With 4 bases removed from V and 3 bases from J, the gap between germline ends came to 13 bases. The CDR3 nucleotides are TGTGCCAGTAGTACCGCGGGCGGGGTCTACGAGCAGTACTTC. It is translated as CASSTAGGVYEQYF.

The CDR3 spells CASSLTGLGLNEQFF. CDR3 sequence (DNA): TGTGCCAGCAGCCTAACAGGGCTGGGGCTCAATGAGCAGTTCTTC. This sequence joins TRBV13 and TRBJ2-1; the D gene is possibly TRBD1 (6 bases). The CDR3 totals 15 residues. V dropped 5 bases and J dropped 6 bases, with 17 bases sitting between them. Germline CDR1 reads PRHDT; CDR2 reads FYEKMQ (reference sequence).

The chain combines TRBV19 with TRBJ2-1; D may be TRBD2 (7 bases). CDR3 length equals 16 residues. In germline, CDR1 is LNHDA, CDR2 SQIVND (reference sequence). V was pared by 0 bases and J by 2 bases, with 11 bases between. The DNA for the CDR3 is TGTGCCAGTAGTATAGATCTCGGGGGGCCCTACAATGAGCAGTTCTTC. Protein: CASSIDLGGPYNEQFF.

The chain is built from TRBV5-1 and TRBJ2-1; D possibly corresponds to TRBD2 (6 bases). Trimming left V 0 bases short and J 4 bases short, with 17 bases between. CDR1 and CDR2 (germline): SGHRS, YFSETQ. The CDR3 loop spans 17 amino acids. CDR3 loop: CASSLGALASFYNEQFF. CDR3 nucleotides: TGCGCCAGCAGCTTGGGGGCGCTAGCGAGTTTTTACAATGAGCAGTTCTTC.

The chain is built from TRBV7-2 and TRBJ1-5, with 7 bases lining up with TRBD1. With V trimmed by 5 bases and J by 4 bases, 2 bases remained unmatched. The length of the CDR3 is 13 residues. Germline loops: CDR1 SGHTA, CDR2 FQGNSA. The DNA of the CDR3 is TGTGCCAGCAGCCGGGACAGAAATCAGCCCCAGCATTTT. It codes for CASSRDRNQPQHF.

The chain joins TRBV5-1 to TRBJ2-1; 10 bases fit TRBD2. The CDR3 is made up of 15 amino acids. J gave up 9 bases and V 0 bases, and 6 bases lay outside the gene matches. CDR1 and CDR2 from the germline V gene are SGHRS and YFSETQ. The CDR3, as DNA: TGCGCCAGCAGCTTGGAGAGCGGGAGGGCCCTTGAGCAGTTCTTC. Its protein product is CASSLESGRALEQFF.

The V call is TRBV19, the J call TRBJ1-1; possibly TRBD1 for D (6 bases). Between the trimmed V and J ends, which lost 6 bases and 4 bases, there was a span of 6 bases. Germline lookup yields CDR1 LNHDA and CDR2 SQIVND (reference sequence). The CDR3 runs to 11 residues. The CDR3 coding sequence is TGTGCCAGTAGACAGGGCACTGAAGCTTTCTTT. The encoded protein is CASRQGTEAFF.

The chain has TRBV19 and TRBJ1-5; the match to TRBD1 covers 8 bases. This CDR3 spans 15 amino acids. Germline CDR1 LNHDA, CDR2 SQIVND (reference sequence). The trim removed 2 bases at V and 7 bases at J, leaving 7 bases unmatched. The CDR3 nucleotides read TGTGCCAGTAGTATACGGGACAGGCACGGCCAGCCCCAGCATTTT. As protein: CASSIRDRHGQPQHF.

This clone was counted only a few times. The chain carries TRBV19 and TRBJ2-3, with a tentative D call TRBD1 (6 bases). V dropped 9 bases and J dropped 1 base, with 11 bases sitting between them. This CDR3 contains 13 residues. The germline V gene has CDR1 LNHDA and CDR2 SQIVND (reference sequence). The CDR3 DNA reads TGTGCCAGCAGACAGGAGGGCACAGATACGCAGTATTTT. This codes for CASRQEGTDTQYF. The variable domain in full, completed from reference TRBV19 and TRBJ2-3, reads DGGITQSPKYLFRKEGQNVTLSCEQNLNHDAMYWYRQDPGQGLRLIYYSQIVNDFQKGDIAEGYSVSREKKESFPLTVTSAQKNPTAFYLCASRQEGTDTQYFGPGTRLTVL.

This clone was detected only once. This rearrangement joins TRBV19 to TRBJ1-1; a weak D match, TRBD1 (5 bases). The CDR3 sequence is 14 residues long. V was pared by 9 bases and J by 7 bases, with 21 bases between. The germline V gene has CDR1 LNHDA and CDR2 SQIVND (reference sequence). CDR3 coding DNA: TGTGCCAGCGTCGGACAAAGGGTGGGGGGTGAAGCTTTCTTT. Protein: CASVGQRVGGEAFF.

This chain's CDR3 is CASSLVVSGTDTQYF. The CDR3 DNA follows: TGTGCCAGCAGCTTAGTCGTTAGCGGTACAGATACGCAGTATTTT. V usage is TRBV7-8 and J usage is TRBJ2-3; TRBD2 is a possible D gene (6 bases). V lost 1 base to trimming and J lost 3 bases, with 11 bases between them. The V gene's germline CDR1 is SGHVS and CDR2 FQNEAQ. The CDR3 runs 15 residues. Looking up the rest from reference TRBV7-8 and TRBJ2-3 gives the full variable domain: GAGVSQSPRYKVAKRGQDVALRCDPISGHVSLFWYQQALGQGPEFLTYFQNEAQLDKSGLPSDRFFAERPEGSVSTLKIQRTQQEDSAVYLCASSLVVSGTDTQYFGPGTRLTVL.

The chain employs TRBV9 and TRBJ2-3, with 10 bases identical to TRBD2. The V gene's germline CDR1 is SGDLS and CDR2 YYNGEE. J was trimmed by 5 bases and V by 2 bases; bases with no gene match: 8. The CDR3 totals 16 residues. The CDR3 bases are TGTGCCAGCAGCGTCTCTAGCGGGAGTATAATAGATACGCAGTATTTT. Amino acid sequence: CASSVSSGSIIDTQYF.

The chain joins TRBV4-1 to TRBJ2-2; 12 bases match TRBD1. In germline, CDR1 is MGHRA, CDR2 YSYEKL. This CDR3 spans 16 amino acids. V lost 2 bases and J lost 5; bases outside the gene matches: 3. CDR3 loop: CASSQPGQGATGELFF. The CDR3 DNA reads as TGCGCCAGCAGCCAACCGGGACAGGGGGCAACCGGGGAGCTGTTTTTT.

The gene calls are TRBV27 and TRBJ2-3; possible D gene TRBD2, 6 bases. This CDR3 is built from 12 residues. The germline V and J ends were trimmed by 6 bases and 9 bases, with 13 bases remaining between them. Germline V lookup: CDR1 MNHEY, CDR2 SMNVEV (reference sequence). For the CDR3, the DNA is TGTGCCAGCAGCCCTGGGGGGATCACGCAGTATTTT. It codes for CASSPGGITQYF.

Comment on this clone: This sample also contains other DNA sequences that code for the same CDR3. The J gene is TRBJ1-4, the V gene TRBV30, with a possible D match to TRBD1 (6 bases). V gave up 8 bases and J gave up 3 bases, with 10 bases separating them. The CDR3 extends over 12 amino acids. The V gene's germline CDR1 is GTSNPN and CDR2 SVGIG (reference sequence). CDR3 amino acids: CAGQFPNEKLFF. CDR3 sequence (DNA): TGTGCCGGACAGTTTCCTAATGAAAAACTGTTTTTT.

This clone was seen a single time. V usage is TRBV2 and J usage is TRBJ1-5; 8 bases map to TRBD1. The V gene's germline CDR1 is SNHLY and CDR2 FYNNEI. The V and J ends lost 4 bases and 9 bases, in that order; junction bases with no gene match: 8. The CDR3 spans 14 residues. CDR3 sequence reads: CASSGTRGLGPQHF. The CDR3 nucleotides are TGTGCCAGCAGTGGAACCAGGGGGCTTGGGCCCCAGCATTTT.

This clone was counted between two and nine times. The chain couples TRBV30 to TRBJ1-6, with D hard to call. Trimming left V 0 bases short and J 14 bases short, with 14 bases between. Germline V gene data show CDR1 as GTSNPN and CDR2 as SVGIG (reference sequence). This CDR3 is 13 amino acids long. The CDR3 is CAWSVGYREALHF. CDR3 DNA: TGTGCCTGGAGTGTGGGCTATCGGGAAGCCCTCCACTTT.

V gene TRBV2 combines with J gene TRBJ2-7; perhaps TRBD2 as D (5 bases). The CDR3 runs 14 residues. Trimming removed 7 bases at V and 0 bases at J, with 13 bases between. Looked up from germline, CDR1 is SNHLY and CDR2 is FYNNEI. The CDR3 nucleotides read TGTGCCAGCACTAGCCCCCGATCCTCCTACGAGCAGTACTTC. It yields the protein CASTSPRSSYEQYF.

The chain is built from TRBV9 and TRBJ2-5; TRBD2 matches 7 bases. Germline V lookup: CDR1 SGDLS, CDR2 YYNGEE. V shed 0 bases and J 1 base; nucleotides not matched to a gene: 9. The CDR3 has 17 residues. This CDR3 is CASSVGVAGGPQETQYF. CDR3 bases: TGTGCCAGCAGCGTAGGAGTAGCGGGTGGCCCCCAAGAGACCCAGTACTTC.

The CDR3 here is CASSIEAGGSGYTF. CDR3 nucleotide sequence: TGTGCCAGTAGTATAGAGGCAGGGGGGTCTGGCTACACCTTC. The rearrangement joins TRBV19 to TRBJ1-2; 7 nucleotides align to TRBD1. V trimming: 0 bases; J trimming: 7 bases; junction bases outside the gene matches: 5. In germline, CDR1 is LNHDA, CDR2 SQIVND (reference sequence). The CDR3 contains 14 residues.

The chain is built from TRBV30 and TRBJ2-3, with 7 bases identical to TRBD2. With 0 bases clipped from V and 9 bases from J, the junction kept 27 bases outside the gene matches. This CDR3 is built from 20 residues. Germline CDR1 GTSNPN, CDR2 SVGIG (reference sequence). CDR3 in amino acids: CAWSVLWQGSGKGVLRTQYF. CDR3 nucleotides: TGTGCCTGGAGTGTACTCTGGCAAGGGAGCGGGAAAGGGGTTTTAAGGACGCAGTATTTT. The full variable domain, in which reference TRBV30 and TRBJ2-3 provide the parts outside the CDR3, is SQTIHQWPATLVQPVGSPLSLECTVEGTSNPNLYWYRQAAGRGLQLLFYSVGIGQISSEVPQNLSASRPQDRQFILSSKKLLLSDSGFYLCAWSVLWQGSGKGVLRTQYFGPGTRLTVL.

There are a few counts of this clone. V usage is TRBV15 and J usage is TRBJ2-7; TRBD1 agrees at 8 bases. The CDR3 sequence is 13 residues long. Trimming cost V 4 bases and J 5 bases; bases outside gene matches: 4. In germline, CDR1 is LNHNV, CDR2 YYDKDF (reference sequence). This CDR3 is CATSMDRAHEQYF. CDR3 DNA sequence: TGTGCCACCAGCATGGACAGGGCACACGAGCAGTACTTC.

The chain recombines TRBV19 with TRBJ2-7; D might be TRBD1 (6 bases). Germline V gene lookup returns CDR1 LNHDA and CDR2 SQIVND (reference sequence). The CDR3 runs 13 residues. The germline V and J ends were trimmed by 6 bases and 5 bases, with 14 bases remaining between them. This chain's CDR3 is CASSRQVLHEQYF. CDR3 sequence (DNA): TGTGCCAGTAGCAGACAGGTTCTCCACGAGCAGTACTTC.